These T cell receptor beta chains were read from a single sample in a study of breast tumors, draining lymph nodes, adjacent tissues. TCRdb itself ran the multiplex PCR reads through MiXCR, one entry per CDR3 protein. The sample has about 230,000 distinct CDR3 sequences; less than 40% are singletons. Sample: axillary lymph node tissue. The receptors shown here come from a female donor with breast cancer. Some clones in this sample may be carry-over from other donors' samples. CDR3s include the opening cysteine and the closing phenylalanine or tryptophan. The D gene is left open where the match is weak. Clone size is given for some rows only: seen once, a few or many times, or a class if the clone is expanded.

clone_size j_call d_call v_call cdr3_length cdr3_nt cdr3_aa
many TRBJ2-7 TRBD1 TRBV6-6 14 TGTGCCAGCAGGATCCGGGACAGGGTCTACGAGCAGTACTTC CASRIRDRVYEQYF
many TRBJ2-7 NA TRBV6-5 13 TGTGCCAGCACGGGACTCCCAGCCTACGAGCAGTACTTC CASTGLPAYEQYF
many TRBJ1-5 NA TRBV2 12 TGTGCCAGCAACAGGGACAATCAGCCCCAGCATTTT CASNRDNQPQHF
few TRBJ1-5 TRBD1 TRBV27 17 TGTGCCAGCAGGGGGACAGGGGCTGCCGGTAGCAATCAGCCCCAGCATTTT CASRGTGAAGSNQPQHF
many TRBJ2-1 TRBD2 TRBV2 13 TGTGCCAGCGAACTCGGGACTAGCAATGAGCAGTTCTTC CASELGTSNEQFF
many TRBJ2-1 NA TRBV4-3 15 TGCGCCAGCAGCCAAGATAGAGTGGGGCTCTTTGAGCAGTTCTTC CASSQDRVGLFEQFF
NA TRBJ2-5 NA TRBV19 14 TGTGCCAGTAGCGGGGCAGGGGTTCCCGAGACCCAGTACTTC CASSGAGVPETQYF
NA TRBJ2-1 NA TRBV27 13 TGTGCCAGCAGTCCGGGACTTTACAATGAGCAGTTCTTC CASSPGLYNEQFF
many TRBJ2-5 NA TRBV20-1 11 TGCAGCGGGGTGTTATCGGAGACCCAGTACTTC CSGVLSETQYF
once TRBJ2-6 NA TRBV29-1 14 TGCAGCGCCAGGGTGACCGGAAACTCCAACGTCCTGACTTTC CSARVTGNSNVLTF
NA TRBJ1-2 NA TRBV6-5 14 TGTGCCAGCAGTTCCATGGGCCAGAACTATGGCTACACCTTC CASSSMGQNYGYTF
many TRBJ2-7 TRBD2 TRBV6-5 12 TGTGCCAGCAGGACGGGGGGACGCGAGCAGTACTTC CASRTGGREQYF
many TRBJ2-1 TRBD2 TRBV20-1 14 TGCAGTGCGACCGGGACTAGCGACTACAATGAGCAGTTCTTC CSATGTSDYNEQFF
many TRBJ2-5 TRBD2 TRBV20-1 14 TGCAGTGCTAGGACTAGCGGGAGAGGGGAGACCCAGTACTTC CSARTSGRGETQYF
many TRBJ2-5 TRBD1 TRBV20-1 13 TGCAGTGCTAGGACAGGGGGCGTGAAGACCCAGTACTTC CSARTGGVKTQYF
many TRBJ1-2 NA TRBV2 13 TGTGCCAGCAGTGATTCAGGGTCCAATGGCTACACCTTC CASSDSGSNGYTF
few TRBJ2-1 NA TRBV13 17 TGTGCCAGCAGCTCCCACTTGACTAACGGGACTTACAATGAGCAGTTCTTC CASSSHLTNGTYNEQFF
many TRBJ1-4 NA TRBV20-1 16 TGCAGTGCTAGAGATCTCATAGGGGCGACTAATGAAAAACTGTTTTTT CSARDLIGATNEKLFF
many TRBJ2-3 TRBD2 TRBV20-1 11 TGCAGTGTACTAGCGACAGATACGCAGTATTTT CSVLATDTQYF
many TRBJ2-3 NA TRBV20-1 15 TGCAGTGCTCCCCGATTGGAGGTTACGCGACATACGCAGTATTTT CSAPRLEVTRHTQYF
NA TRBJ2-1 TRBD2 TRBV6-1 15 TGTGCCAGCAACCCGAGCGGGAGTGGGTACAATGAGCAGTTCTTC CASNPSGSGYNEQFF
NA TRBJ2-5 NA TRBV5-1 16 TGCGCCAGCAGGGAGGGGGAGCGAATAAAGCTGGAGACCCAGTACTTC CASREGERIKLETQYF
many TRBJ2-2 TRBD2 TRBV7-2 16 TGTGCCAGCAGCCCGACGGCGGGAGTGTCTACCGGGGAGCTGTTTTTT CASSPTAGVSTGELFF
many TRBJ1-5 NA TRBV19 13 TGTGCCAGTAGTTTACATTTTGGGCAGCCCCAGCATTTT CASSLHFGQPQHF
NA TRBJ1-1 NA TRBV4-2 15 TGTGCCAGCAGCCACAAGGGGCAAATGAACACTGAAGCTTTCTTT CASSHKGQMNTEAFF
NA TRBJ1-4 NA TRBV25-1 15 TGTGCTAGAGTGAGGGGGAGTGCAACTAATGAAAAACTGTTTTTT CARVRGSATNEKLFF
NA TRBJ2-3 NA TRBV11-2 13 TGTGCCAGCAGCCTAGTCGGGATCGGGGCGCAGTATTTT CASSLVGIGAQYF
many TRBJ2-1 TRBD1 TRBV9 14 TGTGCCAGCAGCGAAGGGACAGGGCTACATGAGCAGTTCTTC CASSEGTGLHEQFF
many TRBJ1-2 NA TRBV19 15 TGTGCCAGTAGTATAAAGCTCCTAGGACTCTATGGCTACACCTTC CASSIKLLGLYGYTF
NA TRBJ2-4 TRBD2 TRBV5-1 18 TGCGCCAGCAGATCGGGACTAGCGGGAGGACTAGCCAAAAACATTCAGTACTTC CASRSGLAGGLAKNIQYF
many TRBJ1-6 TRBD1 TRBV27 14 TGTGCCAGCAGTCCGGGACAGGGGTTTTCACCCCTCCACTTT CASSPGQGFSPLHF